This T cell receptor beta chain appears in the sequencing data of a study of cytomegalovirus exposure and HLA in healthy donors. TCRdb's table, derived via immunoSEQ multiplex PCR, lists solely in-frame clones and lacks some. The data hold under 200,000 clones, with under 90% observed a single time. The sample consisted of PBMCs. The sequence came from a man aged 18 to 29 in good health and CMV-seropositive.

The CDR3 here is CASSWTSSRTGELFF. The DNA for the CDR3 is TGTGCCAGCAGTTGGACTAGCTCACGCACCGGGGAGCTGTTTTTT. The V gene is TRBV2, the J gene TRBJ2-2; 8 positions match TRBD2. Germline loops: CDR1 SNHLY, CDR2 FYNNEI. The CDR3 contains 15 residues. V gave up 5 bases and J gave up 4 bases; unmatched junction bases: 6.